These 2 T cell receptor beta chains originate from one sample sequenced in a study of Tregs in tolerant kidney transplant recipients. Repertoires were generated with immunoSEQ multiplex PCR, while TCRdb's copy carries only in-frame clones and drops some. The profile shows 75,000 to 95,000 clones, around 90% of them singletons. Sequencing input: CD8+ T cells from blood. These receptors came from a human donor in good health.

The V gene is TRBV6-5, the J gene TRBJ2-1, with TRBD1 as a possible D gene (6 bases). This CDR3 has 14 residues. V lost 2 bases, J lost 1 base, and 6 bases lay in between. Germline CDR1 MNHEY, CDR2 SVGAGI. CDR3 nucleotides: TGTGCCAGCAGTTACAGGGGGTCCTACAATGAGCAGTTCTTC. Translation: CASSYRGSYNEQFF.

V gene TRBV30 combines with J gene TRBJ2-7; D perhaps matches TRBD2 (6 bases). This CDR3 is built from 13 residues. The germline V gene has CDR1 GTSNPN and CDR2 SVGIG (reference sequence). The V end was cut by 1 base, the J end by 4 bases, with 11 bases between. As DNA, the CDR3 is TGTGCCTGGAGTGCTGTGGCGGGGTACGAGCAGTACTTC. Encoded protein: CAWSAVAGYEQYF.